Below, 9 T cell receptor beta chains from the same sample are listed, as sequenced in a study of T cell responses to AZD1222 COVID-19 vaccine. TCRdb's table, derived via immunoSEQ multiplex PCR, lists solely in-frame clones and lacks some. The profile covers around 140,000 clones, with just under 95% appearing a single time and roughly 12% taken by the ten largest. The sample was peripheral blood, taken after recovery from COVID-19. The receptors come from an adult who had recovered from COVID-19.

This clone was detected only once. The CDR3 loop reads CASAGGGQIQETQYF. The DNA for the CDR3 is TGTGCCAGCGCCGGGGGGGGACAGATCCAAGAGACCCAGTACTTC. The chain carries TRBV28 and TRBJ2-5; TRBD2 might be the D (8 bases). V lost 8 bases to trimming and J lost 1 base, with 17 bases between them. CDR1 is MDHEN, CDR2 SYDVKM, per germline. The CDR3 is 15 residues long.

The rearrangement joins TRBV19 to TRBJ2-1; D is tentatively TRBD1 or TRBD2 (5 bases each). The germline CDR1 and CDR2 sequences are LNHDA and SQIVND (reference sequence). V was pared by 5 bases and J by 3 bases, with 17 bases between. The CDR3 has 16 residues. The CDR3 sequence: CASSPWDAGDYNEQFF. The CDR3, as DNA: TGTGCCAGTAGTCCGTGGGACGCCGGGGACTACAATGAGCAGTTCTTC. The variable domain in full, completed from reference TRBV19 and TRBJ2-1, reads DGGITQSPKYLFRKEGQNVTLSCEQNLNHDAMYWYRQDPGQGLRLIYYSQIVNDFQKGDIAEGYSVSREKKESFPLTVTSAQKNPTAFYLCASSPWDAGDYNEQFFGPGTRLTVL.

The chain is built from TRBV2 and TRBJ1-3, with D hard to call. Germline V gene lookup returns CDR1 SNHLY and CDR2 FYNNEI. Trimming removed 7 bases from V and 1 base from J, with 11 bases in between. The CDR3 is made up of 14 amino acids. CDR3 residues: CASTPVRSGNTIYF. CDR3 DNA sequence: TGTGCCAGCACCCCTGTGAGGTCTGGAAACACCATATATTTT.

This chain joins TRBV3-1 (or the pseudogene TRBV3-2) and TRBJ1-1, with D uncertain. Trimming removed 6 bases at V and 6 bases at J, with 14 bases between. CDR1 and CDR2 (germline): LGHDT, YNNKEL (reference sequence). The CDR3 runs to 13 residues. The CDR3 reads CASSAGGFAEAFF. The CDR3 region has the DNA TGTGCCAGCAGTGCTGGAGGGTTCGCTGAAGCTTTCTTT.

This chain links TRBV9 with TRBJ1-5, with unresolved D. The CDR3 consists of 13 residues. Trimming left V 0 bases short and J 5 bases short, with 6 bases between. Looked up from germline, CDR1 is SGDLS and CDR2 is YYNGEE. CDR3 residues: CASSVAGDQPQHF. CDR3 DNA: TGTGCCAGCAGCGTAGCGGGCGATCAGCCCCAGCATTTT.

In nucleotides, the CDR3 is TGTGCCATCAGTGACGGGACAGGGACCTACGAGCAGTACTTC. Amino acids: CAISDGTGTYEQYF. The J gene is TRBJ2-7, the V gene TRBV10-3; 9 bases are a match to TRBD1. The CDR3 covers 14 residues. The germline gives CDR1 ENHRY, CDR2 SYGVKD. V was pared by 3 bases and J by 2 bases, with 2 bases of the junction left unmatched.

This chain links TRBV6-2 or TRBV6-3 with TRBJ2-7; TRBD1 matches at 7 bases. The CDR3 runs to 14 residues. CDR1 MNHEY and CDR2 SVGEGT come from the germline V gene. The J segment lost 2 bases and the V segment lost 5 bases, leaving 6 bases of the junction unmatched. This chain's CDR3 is CASSRGQATYEQYF. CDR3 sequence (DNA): TGTGCCAGCAGTCGAGGACAGGCGACCTACGAGCAGTACTTC.

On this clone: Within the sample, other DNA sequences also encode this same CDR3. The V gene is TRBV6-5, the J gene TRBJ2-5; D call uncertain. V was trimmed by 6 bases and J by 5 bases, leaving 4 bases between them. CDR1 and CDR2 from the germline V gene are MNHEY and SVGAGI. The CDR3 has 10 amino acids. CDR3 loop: CASREETQYF. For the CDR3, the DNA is TGTGCCAGCAGGGAGGAGACCCAGTACTTC.

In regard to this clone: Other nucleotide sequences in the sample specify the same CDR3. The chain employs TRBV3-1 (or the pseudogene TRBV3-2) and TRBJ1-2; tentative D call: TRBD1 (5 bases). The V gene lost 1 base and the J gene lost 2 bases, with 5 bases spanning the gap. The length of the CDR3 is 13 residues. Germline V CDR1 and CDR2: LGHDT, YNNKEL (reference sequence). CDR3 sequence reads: CASSQAGNYGYTF. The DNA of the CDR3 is TGTGCCAGCAGCCAAGCAGGGAACTATGGCTACACCTTC.